This TCR beta chain stems from a study of T cells in localized non-small cell lung cancer. TCRdb's copy holds only in-frame clones and misses some; the assay was immunoSEQ multiplex PCR. The sample lists roughly 16,000 clones; roughly 90% were seen once. V lost 0 bases, J lost 2 bases, and 4 bases stayed unmatched. From germline, CDR1 is SQVTM and CDR2 ANQGSEA. This CDR3 is 15 amino acids long. Source: peripheral blood, taken before any cancer treatment. This chain joins TRBV29-1 and TRBJ2-7, with 10 bases identical to TRBD1. This clonotype was obtained from a female donor over 55 with stage III squamous cell lung carcinoma. Here the CDR3 reads CSVEDQDRGTYEQYF. The CDR3 region has the DNA TGCAGCGTTGAAGATCAGGACAGGGGGACCTACGAGCAGTACTTC.